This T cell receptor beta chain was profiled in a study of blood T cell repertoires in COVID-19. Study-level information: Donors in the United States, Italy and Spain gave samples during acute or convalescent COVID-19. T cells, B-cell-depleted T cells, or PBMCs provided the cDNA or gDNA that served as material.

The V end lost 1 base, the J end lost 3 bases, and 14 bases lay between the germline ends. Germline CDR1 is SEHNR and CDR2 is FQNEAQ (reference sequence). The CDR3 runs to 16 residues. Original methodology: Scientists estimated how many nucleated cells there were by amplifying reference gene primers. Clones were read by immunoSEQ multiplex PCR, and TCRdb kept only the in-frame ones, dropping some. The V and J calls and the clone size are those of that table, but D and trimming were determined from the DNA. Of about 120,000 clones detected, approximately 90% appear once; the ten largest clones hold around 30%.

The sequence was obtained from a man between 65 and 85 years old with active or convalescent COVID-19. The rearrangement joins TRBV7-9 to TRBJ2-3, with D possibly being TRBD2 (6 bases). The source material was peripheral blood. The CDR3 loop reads CASSLGTGVSTDTQYF. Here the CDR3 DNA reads TGTGCCAGCAGCTTAGGAACGGGAGTTAGTACAGATACGCAGTATTTT.